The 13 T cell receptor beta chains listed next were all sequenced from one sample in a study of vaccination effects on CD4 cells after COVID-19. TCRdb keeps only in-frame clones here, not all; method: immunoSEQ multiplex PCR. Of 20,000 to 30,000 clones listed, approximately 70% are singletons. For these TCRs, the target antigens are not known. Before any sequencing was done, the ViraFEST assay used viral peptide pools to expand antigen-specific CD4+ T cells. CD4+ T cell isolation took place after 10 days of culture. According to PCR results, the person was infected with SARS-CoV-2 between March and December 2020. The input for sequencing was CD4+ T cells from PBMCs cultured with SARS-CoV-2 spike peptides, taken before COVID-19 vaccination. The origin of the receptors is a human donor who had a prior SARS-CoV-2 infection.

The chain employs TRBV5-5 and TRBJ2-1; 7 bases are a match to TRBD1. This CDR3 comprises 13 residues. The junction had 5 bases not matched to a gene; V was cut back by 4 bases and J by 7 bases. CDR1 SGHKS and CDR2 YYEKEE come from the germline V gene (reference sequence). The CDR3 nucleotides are TGTGCCAGCAGCCGGGACAGATGGAATGAGCAGTTCTTC. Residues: CASSRDRWNEQFF.

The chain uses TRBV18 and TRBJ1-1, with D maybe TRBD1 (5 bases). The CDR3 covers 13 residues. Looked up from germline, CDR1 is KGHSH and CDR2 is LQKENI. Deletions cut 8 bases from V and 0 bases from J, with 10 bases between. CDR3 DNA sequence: TGTGCCAGCCGAGGGGAATTGAACACTGAAGCTTTCTTT. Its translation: CASRGELNTEAFF.

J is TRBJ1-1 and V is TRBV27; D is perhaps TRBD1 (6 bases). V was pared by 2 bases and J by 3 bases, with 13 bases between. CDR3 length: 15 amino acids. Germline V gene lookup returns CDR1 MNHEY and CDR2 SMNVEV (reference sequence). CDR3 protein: CASSLGRGADTEAFF. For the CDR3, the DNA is TGTGCCAGCAGTTTAGGACGGGGGGCGGACACTGAAGCTTTCTTT.

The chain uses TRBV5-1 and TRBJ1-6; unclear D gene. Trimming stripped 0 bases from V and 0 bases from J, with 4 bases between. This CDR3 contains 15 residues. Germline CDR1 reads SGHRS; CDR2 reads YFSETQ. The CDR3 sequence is CASSLVSSYNSPLHF. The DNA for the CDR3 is TGCGCCAGCAGCTTGGTAAGCTCCTATAATTCACCCCTCCACTTT.

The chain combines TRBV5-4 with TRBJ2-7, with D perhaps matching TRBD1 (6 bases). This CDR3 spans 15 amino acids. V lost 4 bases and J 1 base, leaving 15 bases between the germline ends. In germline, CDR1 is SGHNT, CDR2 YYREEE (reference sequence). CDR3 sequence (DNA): TGTGCCAGCAGCATAACCGGGACAAAATCCTACGAGCAGTACTTC. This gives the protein CASSITGTKSYEQYF.

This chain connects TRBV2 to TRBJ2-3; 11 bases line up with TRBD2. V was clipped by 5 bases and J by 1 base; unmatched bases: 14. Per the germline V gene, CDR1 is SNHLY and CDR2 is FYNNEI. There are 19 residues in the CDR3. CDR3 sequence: CASSTPGLADRTRTDTQYF. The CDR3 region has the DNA TGTGCCAGCAGTACACCGGGACTAGCGGATAGGACCCGCACAGATACGCAGTATTTT.

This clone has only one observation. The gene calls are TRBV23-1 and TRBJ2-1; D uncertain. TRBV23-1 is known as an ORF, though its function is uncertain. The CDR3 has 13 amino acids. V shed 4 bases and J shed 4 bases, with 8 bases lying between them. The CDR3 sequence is CASSRCSYNEQFF. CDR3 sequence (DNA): TGCGCCAGCAGTCGGTGCAGTTACAATGAGCAGTTCTTC.

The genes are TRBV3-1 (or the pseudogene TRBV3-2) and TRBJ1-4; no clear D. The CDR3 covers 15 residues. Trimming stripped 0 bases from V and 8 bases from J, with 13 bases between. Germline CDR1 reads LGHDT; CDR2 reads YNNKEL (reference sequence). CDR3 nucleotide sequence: TGTGCCAGCAGCCAAGACGGTGTCGGATGGGAAAAACTGTTTTTT. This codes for CASSQDGVGWEKLFF.

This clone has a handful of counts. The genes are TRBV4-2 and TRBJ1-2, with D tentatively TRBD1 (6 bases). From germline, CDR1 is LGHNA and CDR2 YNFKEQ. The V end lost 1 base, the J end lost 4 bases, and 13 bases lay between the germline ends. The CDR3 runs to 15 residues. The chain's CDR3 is CASSQGGGGRYGYTF. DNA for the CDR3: TGTGCCAGCAGCCAAGGAGGAGGGGGACGCTATGGCTACACCTTC.

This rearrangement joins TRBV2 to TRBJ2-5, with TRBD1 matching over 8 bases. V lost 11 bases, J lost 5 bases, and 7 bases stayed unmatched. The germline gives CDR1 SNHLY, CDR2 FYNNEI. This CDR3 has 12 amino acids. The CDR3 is CAGQGAGETQYF. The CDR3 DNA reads TGTGCCGGCCAGGGGGCTGGGGAGACCCAGTACTTC.

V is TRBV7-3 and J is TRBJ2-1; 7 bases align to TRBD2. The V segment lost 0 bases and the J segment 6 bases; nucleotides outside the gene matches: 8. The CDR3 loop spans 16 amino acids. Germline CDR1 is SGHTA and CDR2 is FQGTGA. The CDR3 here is CASSLTGGPFVNEQFF. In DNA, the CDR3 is TGTGCCAGCAGCTTAACGGGAGGGCCTTTCGTCAATGAGCAGTTCTTC.

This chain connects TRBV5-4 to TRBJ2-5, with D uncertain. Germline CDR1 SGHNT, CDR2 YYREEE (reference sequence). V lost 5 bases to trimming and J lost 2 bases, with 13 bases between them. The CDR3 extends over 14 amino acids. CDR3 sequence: CASRRAIGQETQYF. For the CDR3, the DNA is TGTGCCAGCAGACGGGCAATCGGACAAGAGACCCAGTACTTC.

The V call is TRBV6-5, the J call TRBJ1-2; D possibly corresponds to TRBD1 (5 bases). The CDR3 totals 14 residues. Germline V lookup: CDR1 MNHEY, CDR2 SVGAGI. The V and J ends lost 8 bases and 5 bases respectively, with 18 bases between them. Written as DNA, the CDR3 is TGTGCCAGCGGGCCGAGAGGGGTCTTATATGGCTACACCTTC. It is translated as CASGPRGVLYGYTF.